This T cell receptor beta chain stems from a study of CXCR3-negative and CXCR3-positive naive CD8 T cells. On this clonotype itself: Its antigen is undetermined.

It was by 5' RACE with UMI labels that the TRB cDNA libraries were prepared. No DNA is given; TCRdb re-called the 5' RACE reads and lists each CDR3 protein once. This listing includes about 120,000 distinct CDR3 sequences. Triplicate sorting captured about 300,000 cells each from every CD8+ T cell subset. Study findings and constraints: TRB CDR3s of CXCR3-positive naive cells were more hydrophobic than those of CXCR3-negative naive cells.

The CDR3 covers 12 residues. Per the germline V gene, CDR1 is SQVTM and CDR2 is ANQGSEA. This TCR came from a human donor in good health. Some clones in this sample may be carry-over from other donors' samples. The chain employs TRBV29-1 and TRBJ2-7. Specimen: naive CXCR3+ CD8+ T cells from blood. Described subset: CD45RO-CCR7+CD27+CD95- naive CD8+ T cells expressing CXCR3 (TNR3+). CDR3 sequence: CSVEVPSYEQYF.